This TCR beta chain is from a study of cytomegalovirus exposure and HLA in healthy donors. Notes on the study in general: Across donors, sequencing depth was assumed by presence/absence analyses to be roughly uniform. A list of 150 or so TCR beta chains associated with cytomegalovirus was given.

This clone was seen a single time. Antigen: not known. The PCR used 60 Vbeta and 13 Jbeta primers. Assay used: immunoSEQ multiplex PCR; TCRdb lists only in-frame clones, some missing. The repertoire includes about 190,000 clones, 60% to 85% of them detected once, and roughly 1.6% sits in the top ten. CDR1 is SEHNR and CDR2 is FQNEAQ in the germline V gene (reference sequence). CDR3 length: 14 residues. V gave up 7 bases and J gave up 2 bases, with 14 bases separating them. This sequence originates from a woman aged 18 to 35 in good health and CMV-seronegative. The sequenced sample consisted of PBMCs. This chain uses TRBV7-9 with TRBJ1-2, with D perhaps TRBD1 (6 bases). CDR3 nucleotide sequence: TGTGCCAGCAAGTTTATAGGGGGAAACTATGGCTACACCTTC. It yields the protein CASKFIGGNYGYTF.